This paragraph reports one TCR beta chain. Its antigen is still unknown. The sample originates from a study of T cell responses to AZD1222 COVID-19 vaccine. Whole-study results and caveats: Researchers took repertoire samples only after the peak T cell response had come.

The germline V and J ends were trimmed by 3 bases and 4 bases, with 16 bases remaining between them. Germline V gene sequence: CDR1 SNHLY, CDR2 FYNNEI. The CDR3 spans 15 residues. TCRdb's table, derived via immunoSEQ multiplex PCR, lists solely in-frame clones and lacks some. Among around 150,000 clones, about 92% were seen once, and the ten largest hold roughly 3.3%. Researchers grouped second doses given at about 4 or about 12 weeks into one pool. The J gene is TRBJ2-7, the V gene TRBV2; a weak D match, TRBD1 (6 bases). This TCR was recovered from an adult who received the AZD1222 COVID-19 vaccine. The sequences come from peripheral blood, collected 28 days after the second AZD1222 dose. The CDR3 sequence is CASSDGLAQGYEQYF. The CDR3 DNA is TGTGCCAGCAGTGACGGTCTAGCTCAGGGGTACGAGCAGTACTTC.